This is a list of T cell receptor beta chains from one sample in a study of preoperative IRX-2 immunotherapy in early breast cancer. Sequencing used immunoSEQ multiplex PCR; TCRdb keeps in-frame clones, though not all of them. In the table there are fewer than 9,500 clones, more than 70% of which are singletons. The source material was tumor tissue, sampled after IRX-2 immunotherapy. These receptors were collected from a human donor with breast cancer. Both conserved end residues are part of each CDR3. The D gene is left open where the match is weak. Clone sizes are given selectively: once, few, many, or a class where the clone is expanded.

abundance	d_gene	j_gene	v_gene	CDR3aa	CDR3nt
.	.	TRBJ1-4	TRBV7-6	CASSRGSGGGNEKLFF	TGTGCCAGCAGCCGAGGGTCCGGGGGAGGTAATGAAAAACTGTTTTTT
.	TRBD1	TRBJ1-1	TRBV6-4	CAVTGAVALDTEAFF	TGTGCCGTGACAGGGGCCGTTGCGTTGGACACTGAAGCTTTCTTT
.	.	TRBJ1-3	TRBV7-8	CASSQVNGYSGNTIYF	TGTGCCAGCAGCCAAGTTAACGGATACTCTGGAAACACCATATATTTT
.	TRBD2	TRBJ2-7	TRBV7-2	CASSMGLTYEQYF	TGTGCCAGCAGCATGGGACTAACGTACGAGCAGTACTTC
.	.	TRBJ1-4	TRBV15	CATSRDRTTNEKLFF	TGTGCCACCAGCAGAGACAGGACTACTAATGAAAAACTGTTTTTT
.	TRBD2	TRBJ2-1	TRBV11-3	CASSPGTSGVSSYNEQFF	TGTGCCAGCAGCCCCGGGACTAGCGGGGTAAGCTCCTACAATGAGCAGTTCTTC
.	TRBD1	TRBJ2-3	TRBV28	CASSLGKGARHTDTQYF	TGTGCCAGCAGTTTAGGAAAGGGGGCGCGGCACACAGATACGCAGTATTTT
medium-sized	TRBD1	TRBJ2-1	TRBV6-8	CASTGQGPNNEQFF	TGTGCCAGCACCGGACAGGGCCCGAACAATGAGCAGTTCTTC
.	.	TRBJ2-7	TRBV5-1	CASSLGHGSYEQYF	TGCGCCAGCAGCTTGGGACATGGCTCCTACGAGCAGTACTTC
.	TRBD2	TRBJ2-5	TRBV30	CAWSRASGGEETQYF	TGTGCCTGGAGTAGGGCTAGCGGGGGGGAAGAGACCCAGTACTTC
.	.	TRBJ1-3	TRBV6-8	CASSYSTRGLRGNTIYF	TGTGCCAGCAGTTACTCGACACGGGGGCTCCGTGGAAACACCATATATTTT
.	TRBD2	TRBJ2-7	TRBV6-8	CASSYSLTSGGSYEQYF	TGTGCCAGCAGTTACTCCCTGACTAGCGGGGGGTCCTACGAGCAGTACTTC
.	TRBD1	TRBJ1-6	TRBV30	CAWSPMDRGDSPLHF	TGTGCCTGGAGTCCGATGGACAGGGGTGATTCACCCCTCCACTTT
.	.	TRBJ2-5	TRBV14	CASSQDHGETQYF	TGTGCCAGCAGCCAAGATCATGGCGAGACCCAGTACTTC
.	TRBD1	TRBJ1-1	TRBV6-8	CAISNDREGAEAFF	TGTGCCATCAGTAATGACAGGGAGGGTGCTGAAGCTTTCTTT
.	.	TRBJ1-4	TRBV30	CAWSVVEKLFF	TGTGCCTGGAGTGTGGTGGAAAAACTGTTTTTT
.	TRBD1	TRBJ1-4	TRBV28	CASTGTGGGQKLFF	TGTGCCAGCACCGGGACAGGGGGCGGTCAAAAACTGTTTTTT
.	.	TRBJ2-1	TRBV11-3	CASSQMTHYNEQFF	TGTGCCAGCAGCCAAATGACTCACTACAATGAGCAGTTCTTC
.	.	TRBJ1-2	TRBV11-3	CASSSDGGRSYGYTF	TGTGCCAGCAGCTCGGATGGGGGGCGCTCCTATGGCTACACCTTC
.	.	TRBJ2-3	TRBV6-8	CASSYRGMTFTDTQYF	TGTGCCAGCAGTTACAGAGGGATGACTTTCACAGATACGCAGTATTTT
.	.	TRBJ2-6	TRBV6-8	CASSYSKLVSGANVLTF	TGTGCCAGCAGTTACTCGAAGTTAGTCTCTGGGGCCAACGTCCTGACTTTC
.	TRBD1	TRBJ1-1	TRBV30	CAWRGSGQAEAFF	TGTGCCTGGAGAGGAAGCGGACAGGCTGAAGCTTTCTTT
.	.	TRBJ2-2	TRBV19	CASKPSSATGELFF	TGTGCCAGTAAGCCCTCTAGCGCCACCGGGGAGCTGTTTTTT
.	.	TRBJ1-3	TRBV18	CASSPGSSGNTIYF	TGTGCCAGCTCACCAGGGTCCTCTGGAAACACCATATATTTT
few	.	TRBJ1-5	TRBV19	CASSTYRGNQPQHF	TGTGCCAGTAGTACCTACAGGGGCAATCAGCCCCAGCATTTT
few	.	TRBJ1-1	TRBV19	CASKVGLNTEAFF	TGTGCCAGTAAAGTCGGTCTGAACACTGAAGCTTTCTTT
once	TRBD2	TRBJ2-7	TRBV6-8	CASSKLAQSSYEQYF	TGTGCCAGCAGTAAACTAGCGCAGAGCTCCTACGAGCAGTACTTC
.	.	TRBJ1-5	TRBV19	CASSTRGKDQPQHF	TGTGCCAGTAGTACGAGGGGGAAAGATCAGCCCCAGCATTTT
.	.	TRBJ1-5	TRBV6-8	CASSYSGGDHSNQPQHF	TGTGCCAGCAGTTACTCTGGCGGTGATCATAGCAATCAGCCCCAGCATTTT
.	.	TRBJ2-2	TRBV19	CASSRRQGQTGELFF	TGTGCCAGTTCTCGTAGGCAGGGACAAACCGGGGAGCTGTTTTTT
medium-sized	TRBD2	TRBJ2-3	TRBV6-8	CASKLRGGASTDTQYF	TGTGCCAGCAAGCTGCGGGGGGGAGCTAGCACAGATACGCAGTATTTT
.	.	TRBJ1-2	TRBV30	CAWTIGRQDGYTF	TGTGCCTGGACCATTGGTAGGCAGGATGGCTACACCTTC
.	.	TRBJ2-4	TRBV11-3	CASSFEGTGTKNIQYF	TGTGCCAGCAGCTTTGAAGGGACTGGAACAAAAAACATTCAGTACTTC
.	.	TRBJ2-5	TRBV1	CASSSGGNRAQETQYF	TGCGCCAGCAGCTCGGGAGGAAACAGGGCCCAAGAGACCCAGTACTTC
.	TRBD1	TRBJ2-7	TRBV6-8	CASSATGKSSYEQYF	TGTGCCAGCAGTGCGACAGGGAAATCGAGCTACGAGCAGTACTTC
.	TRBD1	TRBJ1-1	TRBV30	CAWMRGTANTEAFF	TGTGCCTGGATGAGAGGGACAGCGAACACTGAAGCTTTCTTT
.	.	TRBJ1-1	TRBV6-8	CASSANREGQAFF	TGTGCCAGCAGTGCGAACAGGGAGGGGCAAGCTTTCTTT
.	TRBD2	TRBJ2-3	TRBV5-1	CASSSVSGGADTQYF	TGCGCCAGCAGCTCCGTTAGCGGGGGGGCAGATACGCAGTATTTT